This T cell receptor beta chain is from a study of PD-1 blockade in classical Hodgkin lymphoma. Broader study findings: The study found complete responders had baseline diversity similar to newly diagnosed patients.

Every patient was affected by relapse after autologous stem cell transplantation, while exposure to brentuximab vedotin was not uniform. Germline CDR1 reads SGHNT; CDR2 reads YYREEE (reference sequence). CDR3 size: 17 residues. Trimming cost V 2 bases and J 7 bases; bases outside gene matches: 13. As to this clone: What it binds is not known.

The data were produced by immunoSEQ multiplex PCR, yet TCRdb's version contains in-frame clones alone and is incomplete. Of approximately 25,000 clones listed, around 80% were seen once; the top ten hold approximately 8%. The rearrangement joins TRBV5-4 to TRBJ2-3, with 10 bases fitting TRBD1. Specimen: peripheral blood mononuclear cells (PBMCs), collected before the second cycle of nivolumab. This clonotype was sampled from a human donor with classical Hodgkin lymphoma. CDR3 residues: CASSLLGAGTGVNTQYF. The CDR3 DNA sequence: TGTGCCAGCAGCTTACTTGGGGCCGGGACAGGGGTTAATACGCAGTATTTT.